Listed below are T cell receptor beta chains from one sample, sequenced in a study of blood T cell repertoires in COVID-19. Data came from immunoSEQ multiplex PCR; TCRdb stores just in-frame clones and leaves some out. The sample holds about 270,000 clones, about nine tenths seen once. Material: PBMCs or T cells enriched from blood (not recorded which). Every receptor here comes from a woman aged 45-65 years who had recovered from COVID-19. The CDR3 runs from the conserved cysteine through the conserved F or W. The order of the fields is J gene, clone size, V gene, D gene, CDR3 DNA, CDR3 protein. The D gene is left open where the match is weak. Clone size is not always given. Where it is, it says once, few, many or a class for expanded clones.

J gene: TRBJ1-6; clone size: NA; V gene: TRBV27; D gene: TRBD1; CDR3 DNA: TGTGCCAGCGGCCGGGACAGGAGGTCACCCCTCCACTTT; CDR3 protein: CASGRDRRSPLHF
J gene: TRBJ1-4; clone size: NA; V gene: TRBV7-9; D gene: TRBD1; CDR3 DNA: TGTGCCAGCAGCTCATCAACGACAGGGCCCCAAGGGGAACTGTTTTTT; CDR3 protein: CASSSSTTGPQGELFF
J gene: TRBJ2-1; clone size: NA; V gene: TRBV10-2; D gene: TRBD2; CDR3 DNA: TGCGCCACCTCGACGGGACTACCGAACAATGAGCAGTTCTTC; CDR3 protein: CATSTGLPNNEQFF
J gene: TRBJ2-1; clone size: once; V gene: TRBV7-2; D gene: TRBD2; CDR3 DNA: TGTGCCAGCAGCTTAGGGGGGACTAGCTCCAATGAGCAGTTCTTC; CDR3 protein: CASSLGGTSSNEQFF
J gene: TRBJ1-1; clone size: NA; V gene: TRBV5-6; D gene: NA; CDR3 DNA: TGTGCCAGCAGCTCCAACTTTGAAGCTTTCTTT; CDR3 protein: CASSSNFEAFF
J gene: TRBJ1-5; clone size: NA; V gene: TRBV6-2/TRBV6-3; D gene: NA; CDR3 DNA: TGTGCCAGCAGTCAGGGTATAAGCAATCAGCCCCAGCATTTT; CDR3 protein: CASSQGISNQPQHF
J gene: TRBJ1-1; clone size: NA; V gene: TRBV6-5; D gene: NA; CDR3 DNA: TGTGCCAGCAGTTATTACCGGGGCACTGAAGCTTTCTTT; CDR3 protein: CASSYYRGTEAFF
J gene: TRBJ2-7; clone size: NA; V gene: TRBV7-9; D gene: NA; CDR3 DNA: TGTGCCAGCAGCTTAGAACGACAACTCCCCGTCGAGCAGTACTTC; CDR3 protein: CASSLERQLPVEQYF
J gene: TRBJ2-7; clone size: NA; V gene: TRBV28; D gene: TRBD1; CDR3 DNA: TGTGCCAGCAGTATCCGAGGGACAGCCCTCTCCGAGCAGTACTTC; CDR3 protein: CASSIRGTALSEQYF
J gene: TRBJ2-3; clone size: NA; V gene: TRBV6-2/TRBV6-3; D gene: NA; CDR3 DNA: TGTGCCAGCAGCCCTGATCCGCAACTAGAATCTAGCACAGATACGCAGTATTTT; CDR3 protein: CASSPDPQLESSTDTQYF
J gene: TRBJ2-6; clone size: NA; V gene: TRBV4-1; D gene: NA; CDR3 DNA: TGCGCCAGCAGCCAAGTTGGTGGACAGAGCTCTGGGGCCAACGTCCTGACTTTC; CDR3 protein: CASSQVGGQSSGANVLTF
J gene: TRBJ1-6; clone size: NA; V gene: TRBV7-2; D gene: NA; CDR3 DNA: TGTGCCAGCAGCTTACAACGAGGTTCACCCCTCCACTTT; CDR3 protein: CASSLQRGSPLHF
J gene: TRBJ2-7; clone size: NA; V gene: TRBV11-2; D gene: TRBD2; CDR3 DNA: TGTGCCAGCAGCAAGCGGGAGGGCTACGAGCAGTACTTC; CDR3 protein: CASSKREGYEQYF
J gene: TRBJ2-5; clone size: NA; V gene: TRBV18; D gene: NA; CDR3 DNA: TGTGCCAGCTCACGCACGGCAGGGTCTGGGCAAGAGACCCAGTACTTC; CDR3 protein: CASSRTAGSGQETQYF
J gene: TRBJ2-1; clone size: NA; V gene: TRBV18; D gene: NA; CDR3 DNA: TGTGCCAGCTCACCACAAACGGATGAGCAGTTCTTC; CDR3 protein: CASSPQTDEQFF
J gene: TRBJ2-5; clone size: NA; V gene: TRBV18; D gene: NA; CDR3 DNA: TGTGCCAGCTCCCCGGGGGGCATACGGGAGACCCAGTACTTC; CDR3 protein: CASSPGGIRETQYF
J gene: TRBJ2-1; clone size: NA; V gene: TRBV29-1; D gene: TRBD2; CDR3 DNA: TGCAGCGTTGGACTAGCACATGAGCAGTTCTTC; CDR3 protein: CSVGLAHEQFF
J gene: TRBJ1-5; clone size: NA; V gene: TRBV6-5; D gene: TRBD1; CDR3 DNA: TGTGCCAGCAGATCGACAGGGAACCCGTCCCAGCATTTT; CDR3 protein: CASRSTGNPSQHF
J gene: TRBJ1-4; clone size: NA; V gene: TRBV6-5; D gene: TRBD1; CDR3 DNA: TGTGCCAGCAGTTACTTGTACAGGGGGCTGGAAAAACTGTTTTTT; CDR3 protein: CASSYLYRGLEKLFF
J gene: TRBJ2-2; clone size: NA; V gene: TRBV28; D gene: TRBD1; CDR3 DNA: TGTGCCAGCAGTTCAAACAGGGGGTCGGAAACCGGGGAGCTGTTTTTT; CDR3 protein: CASSSNRGSETGELFF
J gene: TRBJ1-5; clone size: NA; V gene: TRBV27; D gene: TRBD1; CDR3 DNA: TGTGCCAGCAGTCGGGACAGTCCTAGCAATCAGCCCCAGCATTTT; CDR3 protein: CASSRDSPSNQPQHF
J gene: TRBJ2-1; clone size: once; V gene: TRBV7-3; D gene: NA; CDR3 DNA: TGTGCCAGCAGCTTAAGTGGTGGGAGTGGCTACAATGAGCAGTTCTTC; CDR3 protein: CASSLSGGSGYNEQFF
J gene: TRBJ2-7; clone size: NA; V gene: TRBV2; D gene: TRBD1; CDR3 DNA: TGTGCCAGCAGTTCCGGGACAGGGACCTACGAGCAGTACTTC; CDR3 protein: CASSSGTGTYEQYF
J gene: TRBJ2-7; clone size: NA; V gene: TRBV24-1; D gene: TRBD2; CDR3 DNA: TGTGCCACCAGTGATACGACTAGCGGGATCCACGAGCAGTACTTC; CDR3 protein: CATSDTTSGIHEQYF
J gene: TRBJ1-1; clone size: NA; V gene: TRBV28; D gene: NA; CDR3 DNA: TGTGCCAGCAGCCTGTTCGGAGGGGTGAACACTGAAGCTTTCTTT; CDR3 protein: CASSLFGGVNTEAFF
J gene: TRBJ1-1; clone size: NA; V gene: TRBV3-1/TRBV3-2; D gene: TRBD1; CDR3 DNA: TGTGCCAGCAGCCGATCCGGGACAGGGGGCACTGAAGCTTTCTTT; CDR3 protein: CASSRSGTGGTEAFF
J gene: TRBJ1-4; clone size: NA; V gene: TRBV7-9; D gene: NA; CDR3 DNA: TGTGCCAGCAGCTCGGGTCAACCTAATGAAAAACTGTTTTTT; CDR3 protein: CASSSGQPNEKLFF
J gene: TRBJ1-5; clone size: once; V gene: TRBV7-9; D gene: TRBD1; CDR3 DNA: TGTGCCAGCAGCCAGGGACAGGGGGCGCCAGGCAATCAGCCCCAGCATTTT; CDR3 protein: CASSQGQGAPGNQPQHF
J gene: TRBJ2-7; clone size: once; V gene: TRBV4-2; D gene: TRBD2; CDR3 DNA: TGTGCCAGCAGCCAAGATTTTAAGGGGACTAGCGGGAGGGTGTCCTACGAGCAGTACTTC; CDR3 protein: CASSQDFKGTSGRVSYEQYF
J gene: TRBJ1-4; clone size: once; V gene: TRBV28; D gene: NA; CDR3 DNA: TGTGCCAGCAGGGCCCATAACCCAACTAATGAAAAACTGTTTTTT; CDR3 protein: CASRAHNPTNEKLFF
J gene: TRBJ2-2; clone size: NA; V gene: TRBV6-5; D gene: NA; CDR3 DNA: TGTGCCAGCAGAATCCGGGAGAACACCGGGGAGCTGTTTTTT; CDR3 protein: CASRIRENTGELFF
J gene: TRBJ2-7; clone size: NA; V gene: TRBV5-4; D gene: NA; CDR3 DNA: TGTGCCAGCAGCTTGGTTGGGCAGCCCTACGAGCAGTACTTC; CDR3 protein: CASSLVGQPYEQYF
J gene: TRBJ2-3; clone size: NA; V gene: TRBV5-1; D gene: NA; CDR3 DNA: TGCGCCAGCAGCACCGCGGGAAGGGGCACAGATACGCAGTATTTT; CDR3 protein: CASSTAGRGTDTQYF
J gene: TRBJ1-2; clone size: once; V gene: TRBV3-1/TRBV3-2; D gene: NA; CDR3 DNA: TGTGCCAGCAGCCAAGCGGAAGGACGCAGGGGAGCGATATACGGCTATGGCTACACCTTC; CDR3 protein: CASSQAEGRRGAIYGYGYTF
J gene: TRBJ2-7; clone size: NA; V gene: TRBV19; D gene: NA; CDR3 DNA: TGTGCCAGTAGTATGTACTCCTACGAGCAGTACTTC; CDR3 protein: CASSMYSYEQYF
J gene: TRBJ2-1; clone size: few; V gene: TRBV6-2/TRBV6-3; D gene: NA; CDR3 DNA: TGTGCCAGCACCCCTGGAGGCGGAGGAAGACCCAATGAGCAGTTCTTC; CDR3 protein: CASTPGGGGRPNEQFF
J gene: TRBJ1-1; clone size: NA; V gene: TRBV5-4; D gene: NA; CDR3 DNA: TGTGCCAGCAGCTTCGGGGGAACTGAAGCTTTCTTT; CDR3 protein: CASSFGGTEAFF
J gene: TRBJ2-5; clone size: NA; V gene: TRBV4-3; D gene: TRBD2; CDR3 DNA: TGCGCCAGCAGCCAAGGAACGGGAGGTTCCTTCGGGGGCCAAGAGACCCAGTACTTC; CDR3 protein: CASSQGTGGSFGGQETQYF
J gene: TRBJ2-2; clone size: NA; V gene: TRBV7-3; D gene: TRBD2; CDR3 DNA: TGTGCCAGCAGCTCCCCGGGACTAGCGGGACTGGCCGGGGAGCTGTTTTTT; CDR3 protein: CASSSPGLAGLAGELFF
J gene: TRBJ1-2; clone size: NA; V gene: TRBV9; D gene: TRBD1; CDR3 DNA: TGTGCCAGCAGCGTAGCTTTAGGGACAGGGGGAGGCTACACCTTC; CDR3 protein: CASSVALGTGGGYTF
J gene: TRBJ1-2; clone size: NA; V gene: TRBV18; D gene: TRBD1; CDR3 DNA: TGTGCCAGCTCACCTGGGACAGAGTACGGCTACACCTTC; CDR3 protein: CASSPGTEYGYTF
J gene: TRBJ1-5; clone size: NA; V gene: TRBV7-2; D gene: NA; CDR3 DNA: TGTGCCAGCAGCTTAGGCGGCAGGGGTGGGAGTCAGCCCCAGCATTTT; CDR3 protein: CASSLGGRGGSQPQHF
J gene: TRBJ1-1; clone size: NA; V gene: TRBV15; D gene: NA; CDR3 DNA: TGTGCCACCCACGCGAGGGAGAACACTGAAGCTTTCTTT; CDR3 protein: CATHARENTEAFF
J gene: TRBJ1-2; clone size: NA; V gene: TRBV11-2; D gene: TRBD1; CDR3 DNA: TGTGCCAGCAGAGAAGGACAGGGCAGAGGCTATGGCTACACCTTC; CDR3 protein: CASREGQGRGYGYTF
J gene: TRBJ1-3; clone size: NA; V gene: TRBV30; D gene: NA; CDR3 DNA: TGTGCCTGGAGTCCTCACATGGGACAAGGAAACACCATATATTTT; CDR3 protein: CAWSPHMGQGNTIYF
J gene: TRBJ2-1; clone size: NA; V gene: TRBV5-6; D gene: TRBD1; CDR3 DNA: TGTGCCAGCAGCCAAGGGACAGGGCTAAGCTCCTACAATGAGCAGTTCTTC; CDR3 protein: CASSQGTGLSSYNEQFF
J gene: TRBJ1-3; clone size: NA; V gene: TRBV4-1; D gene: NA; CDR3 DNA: TGCGCCAGCAGCCAAAGACCGCTCGGGAACTCTGGAAACACCATATATTTT; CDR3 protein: CASSQRPLGNSGNTIYF
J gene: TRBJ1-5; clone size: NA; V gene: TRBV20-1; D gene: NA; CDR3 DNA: TGCAGTGCTAGTCGTCCCGGGGAACGAAGCGGTCAGCCCCAGCATTTT; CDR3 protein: CSASRPGERSGQPQHF
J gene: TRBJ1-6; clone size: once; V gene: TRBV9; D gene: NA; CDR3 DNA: TGTGCCAGCAGCGTAGGGGACAACTACTCCTATAATTCACCCCTCCACTTT; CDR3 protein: CASSVGDNYSYNSPLHF